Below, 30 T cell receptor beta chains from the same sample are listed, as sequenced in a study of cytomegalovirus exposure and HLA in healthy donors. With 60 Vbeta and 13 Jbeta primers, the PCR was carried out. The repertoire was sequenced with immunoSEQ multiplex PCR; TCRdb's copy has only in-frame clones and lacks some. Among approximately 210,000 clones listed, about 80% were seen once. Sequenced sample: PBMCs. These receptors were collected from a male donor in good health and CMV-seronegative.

The CDR3 region is CASSEAGRGEKLFF. The CDR3 DNA is TGTGCCAGCAGTGAAGCTGGCAGGGGTGAAAAACTGTTTTTT. The V call is TRBV6-1, the J call TRBJ1-4; possible D gene TRBD1, 6 bases. This CDR3 has 14 amino acids. CDR1 is MNHNS and CDR2 is SASEGT in the germline V gene. V shed 0 bases and J shed 7 bases, with 9 bases lying between them.

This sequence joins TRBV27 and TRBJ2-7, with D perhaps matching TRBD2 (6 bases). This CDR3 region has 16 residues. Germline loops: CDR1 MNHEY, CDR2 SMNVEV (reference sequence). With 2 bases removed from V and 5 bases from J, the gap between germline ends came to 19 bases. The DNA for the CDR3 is TGTGCCAGCAGTTTAGGGAGGCAGGGAGTTACCCACGAGCAGTACTTC. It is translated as CASSLGRQGVTHEQYF.

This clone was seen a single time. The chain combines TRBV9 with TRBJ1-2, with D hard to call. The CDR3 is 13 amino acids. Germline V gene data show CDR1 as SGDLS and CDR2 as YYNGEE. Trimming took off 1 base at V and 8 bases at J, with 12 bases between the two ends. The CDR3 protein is CASSVREQRGYTF. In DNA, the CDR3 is TGTGCCAGCAGCGTAAGGGAGCAGCGGGGCTACACCTTC.

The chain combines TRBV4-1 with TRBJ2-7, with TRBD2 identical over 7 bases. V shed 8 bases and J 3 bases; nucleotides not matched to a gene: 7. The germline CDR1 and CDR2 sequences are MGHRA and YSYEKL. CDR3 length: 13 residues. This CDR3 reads CASGGRVFYEQYF. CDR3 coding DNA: TGCGCCAGCGGGGGGAGGGTGTTCTACGAGCAGTACTTC.

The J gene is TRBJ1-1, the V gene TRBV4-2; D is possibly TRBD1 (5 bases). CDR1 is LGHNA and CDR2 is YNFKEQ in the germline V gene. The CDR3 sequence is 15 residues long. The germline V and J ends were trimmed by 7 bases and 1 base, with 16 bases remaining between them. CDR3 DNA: TGTGCCAGCACCTGGGGGAGGGGCGGGAACACTGAAGCTTTCTTT. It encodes CASTWGRGGNTEAFF.

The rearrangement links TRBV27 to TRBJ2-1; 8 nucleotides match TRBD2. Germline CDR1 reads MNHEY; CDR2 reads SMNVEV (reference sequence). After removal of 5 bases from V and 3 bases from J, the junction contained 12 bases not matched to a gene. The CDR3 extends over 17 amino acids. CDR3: CASSPGGEGVYYNEQFF. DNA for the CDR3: TGTGCCAGCAGTCCCGGGGGGGAAGGGGTTTACTACAATGAGCAGTTCTTC.

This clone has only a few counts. This CDR3 reads CASSLGLAGVRGNYNEQFF. The CDR3 bases are TGTGCCAGCAGCTTGGGACTAGCGGGAGTTAGGGGAAATTACAATGAGCAGTTCTTC. This rearrangement joins TRBV7-8 to TRBJ2-1; 14 bases line up with TRBD2. The germline gives CDR1 SGHVS, CDR2 FQNEAQ. This CDR3 has 19 amino acids. V lost 3 bases to trimming and J lost 4 bases; unmatched junction nucleotides: 11.

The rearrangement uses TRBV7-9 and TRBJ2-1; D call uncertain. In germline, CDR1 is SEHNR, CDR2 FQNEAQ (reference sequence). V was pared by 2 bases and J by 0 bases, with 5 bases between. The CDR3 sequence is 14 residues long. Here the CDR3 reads CASSLHSSYNEQFF. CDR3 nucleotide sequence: TGTGCCAGCAGCTTACACAGCTCCTACAATGAGCAGTTCTTC.

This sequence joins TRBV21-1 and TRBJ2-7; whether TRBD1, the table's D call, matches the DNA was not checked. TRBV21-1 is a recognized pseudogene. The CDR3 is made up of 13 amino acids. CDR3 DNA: TGTGCCAACCCGGACAGGCCACGCTACGAGCAGTACTTC. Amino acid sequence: CANPDRPRYEQYF.

In DNA form, the CDR3 reads TGTGCCAGTAAATCGGTCCCCTACAATGAGCAGTTCTTC. This codes for CASKSVPYNEQFF. The chain is built from TRBV19 and TRBJ2-1; D uncertain. Trimming removed 7 bases from V and 2 bases from J, with 9 bases in between. The germline V gene encodes CDR1 LNHDA and CDR2 SQIVND (reference sequence). The CDR3 has 13 amino acids.

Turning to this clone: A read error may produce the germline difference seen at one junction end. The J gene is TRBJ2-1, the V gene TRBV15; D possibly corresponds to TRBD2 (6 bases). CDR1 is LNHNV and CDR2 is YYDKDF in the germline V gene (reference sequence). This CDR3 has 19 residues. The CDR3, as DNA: TGTGCCACCAGCAGATATGACGACTCACTAGCACTCCCCTACGATGAGCAGTTCTTC. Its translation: CATSRYDDSLALPYDEQFF.

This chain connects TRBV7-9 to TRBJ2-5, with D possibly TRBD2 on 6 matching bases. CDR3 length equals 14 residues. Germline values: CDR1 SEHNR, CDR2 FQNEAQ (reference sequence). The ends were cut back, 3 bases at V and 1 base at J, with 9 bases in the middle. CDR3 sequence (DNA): TGTGCCAGCAGCTTTAGGAGGGCCCAAGAGACCCAGTACTTC. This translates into CASSFRRAQETQYF.

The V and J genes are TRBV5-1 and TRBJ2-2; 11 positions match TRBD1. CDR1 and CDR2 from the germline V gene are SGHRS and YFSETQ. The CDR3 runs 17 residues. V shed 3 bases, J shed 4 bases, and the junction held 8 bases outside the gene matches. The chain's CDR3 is CASSSSGTGGITGELFF. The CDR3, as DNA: TGCGCCAGCAGCTCTTCCGGGACAGGGGGTATCACCGGGGAGCTGTTTTTT.

The CDR3: CATSREAAGSPLHF. CDR3 nucleotides: TGTGCCACCAGCAGAGAGGCCGCGGGTTCACCCCTCCACTTT. This rearrangement joins TRBV15 to TRBJ1-6; no firm D call. Germline V CDR1 and CDR2: LNHNV, YYDKDF (reference sequence). There are 14 residues in the CDR3. Trimming took 0 bases from V and 9 from J, leaving 9 bases between them. Full variable domain (rest looked up from reference TRBV15 and TRBJ1-6): DAMVIQNPRYQVTQFGKPVTLSCSQTLNHNVMYWYQQKSSQAPKLLFHYYDKDFNNEADTPDNFQSRRPNTSFCFLDIRSPGLGDTAMYLCATSREAAGSPLHFGNGTRLTVT.

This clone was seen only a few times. In DNA form, the CDR3 reads TGTGCCTGGAGTGGAAATGTCCCCCTAGGAGCTTTCTTT. Residues: CAWSGNVPLGAFF. The chain couples TRBV30 to TRBJ1-1; D call uncertain. CDR1 is GTSNPN and CDR2 is SVGIG in the germline V gene (reference sequence). Trimming removed 1 base from V and 10 bases from J, with 16 bases in between. This CDR3 contains 13 residues. Complete variable domain (other parts from reference TRBV30 and TRBJ1-1): SQTIHQWPATLVQPVGSPLSLECTVEGTSNPNLYWYRQAAGRGLQLLFYSVGIGQISSEVPQNLSASRPQDRQFILSSKKLLLSDSGFYLCAWSGNVPLGAFFGQGTRLTVV.

CDR3 sequence: CASSLVQFTDTQYF. DNA for the CDR3: TGTGCCAGCAGCTTGGTTCAGTTCACAGATACGCAGTATTTT. V gene TRBV5-5 combines with J gene TRBJ2-3; no clear D. Germline V gene data show CDR1 as SGHKS and CDR2 as YYEKEE (reference sequence). With 0 bases removed from V and 2 bases from J, the gap between germline ends came to 7 bases. The CDR3 consists of 14 residues.

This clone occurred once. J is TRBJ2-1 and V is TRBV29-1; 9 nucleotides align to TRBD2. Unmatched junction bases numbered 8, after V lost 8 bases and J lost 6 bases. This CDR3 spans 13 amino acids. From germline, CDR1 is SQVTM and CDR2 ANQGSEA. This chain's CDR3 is CSPRAGGANEQFF. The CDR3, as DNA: TGCAGCCCTCGGGCGGGGGGGGCCAATGAGCAGTTCTTC.

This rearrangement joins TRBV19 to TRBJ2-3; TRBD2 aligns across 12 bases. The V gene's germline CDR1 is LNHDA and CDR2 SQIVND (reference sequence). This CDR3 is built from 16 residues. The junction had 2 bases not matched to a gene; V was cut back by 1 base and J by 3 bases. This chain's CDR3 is CASSIAGLAGTDTQYF. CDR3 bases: TGTGCCAGTAGTATAGCCGGACTAGCGGGGACAGATACGCAGTATTTT.

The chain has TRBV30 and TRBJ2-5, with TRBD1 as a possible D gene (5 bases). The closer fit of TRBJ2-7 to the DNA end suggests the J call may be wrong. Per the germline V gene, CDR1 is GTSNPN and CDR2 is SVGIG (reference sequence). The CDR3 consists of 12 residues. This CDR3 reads CAWSFRQNEQYF. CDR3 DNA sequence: TGTGCCTGGAGCTTCAGACAGAACGAGCAGTACTTC.

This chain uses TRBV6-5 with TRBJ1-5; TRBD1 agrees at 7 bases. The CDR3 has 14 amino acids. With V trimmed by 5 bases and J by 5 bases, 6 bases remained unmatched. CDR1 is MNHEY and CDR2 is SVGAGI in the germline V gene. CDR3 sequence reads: CASSAQGTHQPQHF. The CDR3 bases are TGTGCCAGCAGTGCACAGGGGACCCATCAGCCCCAGCATTTT.

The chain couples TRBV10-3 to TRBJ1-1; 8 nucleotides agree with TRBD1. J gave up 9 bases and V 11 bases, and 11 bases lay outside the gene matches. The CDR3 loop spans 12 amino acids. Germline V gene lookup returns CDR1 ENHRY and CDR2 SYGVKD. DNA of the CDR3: TGTGCCGCCCGGGGGGCAGGGGGCCAAGCTTTCTTT. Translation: CAARGAGGQAFF.

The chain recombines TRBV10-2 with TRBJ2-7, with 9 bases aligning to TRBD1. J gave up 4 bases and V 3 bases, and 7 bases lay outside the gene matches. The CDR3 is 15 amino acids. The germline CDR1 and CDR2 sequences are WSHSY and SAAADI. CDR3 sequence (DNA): TGCGCCAGCAGTGACCGTACAGGGGGCTTATACGAGCAGTACTTC. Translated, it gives CASSDRTGGLYEQYF.

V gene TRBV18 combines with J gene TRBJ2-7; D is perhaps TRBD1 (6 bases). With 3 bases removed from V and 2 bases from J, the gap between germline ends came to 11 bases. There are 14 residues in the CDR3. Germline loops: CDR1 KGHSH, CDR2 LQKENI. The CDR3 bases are TGTGCCAGCTCACCTCCAACAGGGACCTACGAGCAGTACTTC. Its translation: CASSPPTGTYEQYF.

The CDR3 DNA follows: TGTGCCAGCAGCGTAGGAGCGGGGGCCTCCTACAATGAGCAGTTCTTC. It yields the protein CASSVGAGASYNEQFF. The V and J genes are TRBV9 and TRBJ2-1; 8 bases are shared with TRBD2. Germline-derived CDR1 and CDR2 are SGDLS and YYNGEE. J gave up 0 bases and V 0 bases, and 2 bases lay outside the gene matches. This CDR3 spans 16 amino acids.

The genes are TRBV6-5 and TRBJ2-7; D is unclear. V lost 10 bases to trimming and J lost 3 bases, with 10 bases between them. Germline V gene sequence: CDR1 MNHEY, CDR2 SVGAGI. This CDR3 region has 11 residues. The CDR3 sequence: CATEDHYEQYF. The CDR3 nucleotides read TGTGCCACAGAGGATCACTACGAGCAGTACTTC.

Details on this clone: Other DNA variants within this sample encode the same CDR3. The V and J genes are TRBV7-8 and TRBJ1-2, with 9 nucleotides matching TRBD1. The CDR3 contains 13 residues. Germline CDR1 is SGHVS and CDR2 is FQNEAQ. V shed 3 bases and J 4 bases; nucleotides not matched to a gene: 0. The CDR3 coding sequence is TGTGCCAGCAGCTTGGACAGGGGCTATGGCTACACCTTC. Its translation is CASSLDRGYGYTF.

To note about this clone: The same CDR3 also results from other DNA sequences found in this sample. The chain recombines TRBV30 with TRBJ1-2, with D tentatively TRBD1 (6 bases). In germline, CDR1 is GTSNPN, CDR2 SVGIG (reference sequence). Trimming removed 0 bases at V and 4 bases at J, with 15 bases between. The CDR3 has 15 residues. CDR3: CAWSVLRGGRYGYTF. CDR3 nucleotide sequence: TGTGCCTGGAGTGTACTACGGGGGGGCCGCTATGGCTACACCTTC. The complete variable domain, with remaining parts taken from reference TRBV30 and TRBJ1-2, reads SQTIHQWPATLVQPVGSPLSLECTVEGTSNPNLYWYRQAAGRGLQLLFYSVGIGQISSEVPQNLSASRPQDRQFILSSKKLLLSDSGFYLCAWSVLRGGRYGYTFGSGTRLTVV.

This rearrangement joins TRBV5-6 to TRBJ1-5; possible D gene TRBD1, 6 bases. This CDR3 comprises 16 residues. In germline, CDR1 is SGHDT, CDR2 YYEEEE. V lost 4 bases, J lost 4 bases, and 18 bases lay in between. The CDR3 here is CASSIGAGARNQPQHF. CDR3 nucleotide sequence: TGTGCCAGCAGCATTGGGGCAGGGGCACGGAATCAGCCCCAGCATTTT.

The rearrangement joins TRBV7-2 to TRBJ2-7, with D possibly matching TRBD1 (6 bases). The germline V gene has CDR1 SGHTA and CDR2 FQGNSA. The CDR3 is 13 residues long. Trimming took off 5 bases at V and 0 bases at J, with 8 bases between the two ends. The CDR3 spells CASSTGHSYEQYF. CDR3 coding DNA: TGTGCCAGCAGCACGGGACACTCCTACGAGCAGTACTTC.

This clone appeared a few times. Here the CDR3 reads CASSSTVGTDTQYF. In DNA form, the CDR3 reads TGTGCCAGCAGCTCTACCGTTGGCACAGATACGCAGTATTTT. The gene calls are TRBV7-3 and TRBJ2-3; D unclear. CDR3 length equals 14 residues. Deletions cut 4 bases from V and 1 base from J, with 9 bases between. Germline assignment: CDR1 SGHTA and CDR2 FQGTGA.